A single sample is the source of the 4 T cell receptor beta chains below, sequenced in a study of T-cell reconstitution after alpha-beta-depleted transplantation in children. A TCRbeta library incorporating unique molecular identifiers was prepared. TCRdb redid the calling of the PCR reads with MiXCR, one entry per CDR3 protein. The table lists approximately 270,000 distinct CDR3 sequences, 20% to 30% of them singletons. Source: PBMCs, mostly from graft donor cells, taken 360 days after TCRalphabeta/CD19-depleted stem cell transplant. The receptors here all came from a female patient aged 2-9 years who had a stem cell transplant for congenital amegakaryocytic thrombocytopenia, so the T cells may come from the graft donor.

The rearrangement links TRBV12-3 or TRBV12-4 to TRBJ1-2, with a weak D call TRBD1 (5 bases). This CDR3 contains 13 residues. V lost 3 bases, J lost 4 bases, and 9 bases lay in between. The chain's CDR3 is CASSFGRGYGYTF. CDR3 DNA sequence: TGTGCCAGCAGTTTCGGGAGGGGCTATGGCTACACCTTC.

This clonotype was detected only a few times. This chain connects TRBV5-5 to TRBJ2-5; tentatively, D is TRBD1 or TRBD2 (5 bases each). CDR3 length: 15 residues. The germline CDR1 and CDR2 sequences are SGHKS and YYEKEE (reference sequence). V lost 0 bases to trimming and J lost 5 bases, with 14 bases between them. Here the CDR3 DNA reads TGTGCCAGCAGCTTGGGTCCCCGGGGCAGGGAGACCCAGTACTTC. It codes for CASSLGPRGRETQYF.

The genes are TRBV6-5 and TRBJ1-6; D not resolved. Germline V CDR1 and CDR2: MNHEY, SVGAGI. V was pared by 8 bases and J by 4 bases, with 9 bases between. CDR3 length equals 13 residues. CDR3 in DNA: TGTGCCAGCGATGGGGTTTATAATTCACCCCTCCACTTT. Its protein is CASDGVYNSPLHF.

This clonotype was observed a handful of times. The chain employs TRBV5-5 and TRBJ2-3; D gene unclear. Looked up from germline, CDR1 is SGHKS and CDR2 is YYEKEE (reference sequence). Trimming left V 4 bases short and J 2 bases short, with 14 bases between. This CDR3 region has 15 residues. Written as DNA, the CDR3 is TGTGCCAGCAGCCATCTCCACGGGCCCACAGATACGCAGTATTTT. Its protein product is CASSHLHGPTDTQYF.